This is a list of T cell receptor beta chains from one sample in a study of T cell repertoires in cytomegalovirus infection. No antigen has been assigned to these receptors. MiXCR, applied by TCRdb to the reads, yields one record per CDR3 protein. The data hold hundreds of thousands of distinct CDR3 sequences, with about 33% observed a single time. The source material was cultured PBMCs, sampled from culture after CMV antigen stimulation. Receptors were obtained from a human donor in good health (CMV status not recorded). Some clones in this sample may be carry-over from other donors' samples. Both conserved end residues are trimmed from each CDR3.

len | v_gene | CDR3aa
13 | TRBV7-3 | ASSPGQGAPYGYT
14 | TRBV28 | ASSPPGTTRTDTQY
13 | TRBV15 | ATSRASATNEKLF
16 | TRBV4-1 | ASSRLIQGVTKGNEQF
11 | TRBV20-1 | SAWGDANSPLH
12 | TRBV7-2 | ASSLVSGNTEAF
12 | TRBV12-3/TRBV12-4 | ASSGQGAWETQY
13 | TRBV6-2/TRBV6-3 | ASSYAGLPTGELF
13 | TRBV24-1 | ATSDSGTGQETQY
13 | TRBV24-1 | ATSDWRTAYNEQF
8 | TRBV11-2 | ASQGTEAF
11 | TRBV20-1 | SARDVGNQPQH
13 | TRBV27 | ASSKTSGTYNEQF
13 | TRBV7-8 | ASSLEAGSIQEQF
14 | TRBV28 | ASSGSPGLTFGEQY
15 | TRBV28 | ASNEVRTGANTGELF
15 | TRBV7-2 | ASSLAFGGRRGNEQF
15 | TRBV12-3/TRBV12-4 | ASSLGLTSEGYNEQF
12 | TRBV29-1 | SVGARGDMDTQY
11 | TRBV6-5 | ASSYSFRSEAF